These 15 T cell receptor beta chains originate from one sample sequenced in a study of blood T cell repertoires in COVID-19. The table came from immunoSEQ multiplex PCR; TCRdb's copy has only in-frame clones and leaves some out. This sample has 100,000 to 150,000 clones, with 70% to 90% found just once. Sequencing input: peripheral blood. Receptors originate from a woman of 80 years or more with acute or convalescent COVID-19.

V and J are TRBV10-3 and TRBJ1-3; perhaps TRBD1 as D (6 bases). The V and J ends lost 8 bases and 2 bases respectively, with 22 bases between them. The CDR3 is 17 amino acids. Germline V CDR1 and CDR2: ENHRY, SYGVKD. In DNA, the CDR3 is TGTGCCATCGAAGAGTCACAGGGTGATCACACTGGAAACACCATATATTTT. It encodes CAIEESQGDHTGNTIYF.

The genes are TRBV18 and TRBJ1-3; no clear D. Trimming removed 2 bases from V and 2 bases from J, with 16 bases in between. Germline V CDR1 and CDR2: KGHSH, LQKENI. CDR3 length: 17 residues. The CDR3 is CASSPVTNRGPGNTIYF. The CDR3 coding sequence is TGTGCCAGCTCACCAGTTACCAACCGAGGTCCTGGAAACACCATATATTTT.

The rearrangement joins TRBV5-3 to TRBJ1-2; the D gene is possibly TRBD1 (6 bases). TRBV5-3 carries the ORF label, with uncertain function. This CDR3 has 15 amino acids. V gave up 0 bases and J gave up 8 bases, with 17 bases separating them. The CDR3 reads CARSLAGRGRKGYTF. The CDR3 bases are TGTGCCAGAAGCTTGGCCGGCAGGGGTAGAAAAGGCTACACCTTC.

The chain has TRBV19 and TRBJ2-7, with 11 bases matching TRBD1. Germline CDR1 reads LNHDA; CDR2 reads SQIVND (reference sequence). The CDR3 covers 17 residues. With 5 bases clipped from V and 2 bases from J, the junction kept 11 bases outside the gene matches. CDR3 nucleotides: TGTGCCAGTAGTTCTCCTCCCGGGACAGGGGGTACCTACGAGCAGTACTTC. It codes for CASSSPPGTGGTYEQYF. The whole variable domain, filled in from reference TRBV19 and TRBJ2-7, reads DGGITQSPKYLFRKEGQNVTLSCEQNLNHDAMYWYRQDPGQGLRLIYYSQIVNDFQKGDIAEGYSVSREKKESFPLTVTSAQKNPTAFYLCASSSPPGTGGTYEQYFGPGTRLTVT.

The chain uses TRBV6-1 and TRBJ1-6, with D possibly TRBD1 on 5 matching bases. The CDR3 covers 15 residues. Germline CDR1 reads MNHNS; CDR2 reads SASEGT. V lost 2 bases, J lost 7 bases, and 12 bases lay in between. The CDR3 loop is CASSESRVGNSPLHF. CDR3 bases: TGTGCCAGCAGTGAAAGCAGGGTAGGAAATTCACCCCTCCACTTT.

V usage is TRBV10-3 and J usage is TRBJ2-3, with 9 positions matching TRBD2. This CDR3 has 15 amino acids. The junction had 5 bases not matched to a gene; V was cut back by 0 bases and J by 7 bases. CDR1 is ENHRY, CDR2 SYGVKD, per germline. The CDR3 nucleotides are TGTGCCATCAGTGAGTCGGCTAGCGGGGAGAATACGCAGTATTTT. As protein: CAISESASGENTQYF.

CDR3 protein: CASARTGGNTEAFF. The CDR3 nucleotides are TGTGCCAGCGCACGAACGGGGGGGAACACTGAAGCTTTCTTT. The rearrangement joins TRBV18 to TRBJ1-1; the D gene is possibly TRBD1 (5 bases). The CDR3 has 14 residues. Trimming removed 8 bases from V and 1 base from J, with 14 bases in between. The germline gives CDR1 KGHSH, CDR2 LQKENI.

V and J are TRBV4-3 and TRBJ1-4; D ambiguous. The V end was cut by 0 bases, the J end by 0 bases, with 11 bases between. The CDR3 length is 17 residues. The V gene's germline CDR1 is LGHNA and CDR2 YSLEER. CDR3 bases: TGCGCCAGCAGCCAAGATACCGCAGGTTCAACTAATGAAAAACTGTTTTTT. This encodes CASSQDTAGSTNEKLFF.

This clone was observed once. The J gene is TRBJ2-5, the V gene TRBV5-1; a weak D match, TRBD2 (6 bases). Germline V lookup: CDR1 SGHRS, CDR2 YFSETQ. This CDR3 is 14 amino acids long. Trimming removed 0 bases from V and 2 bases from J, with 8 bases in between. The CDR3 is CASSLGAGQETQYF. Written as DNA, the CDR3 is TGCGCCAGCAGCTTGGGGGCGGGACAAGAGACCCAGTACTTC.

The chain links TRBV5-1 to TRBJ1-3; the D is unclear. CDR3 length: 17 residues. Germline lookup yields CDR1 SGHRS and CDR2 YFSETQ. Trimming left V 4 bases short and J 4 bases short, with 21 bases between. CDR3 residues: CASSIQPTSRGGNTIYF. The DNA for the CDR3 is TGCGCCAGCAGCATCCAGCCAACGTCCCGGGGAGGAAACACCATATATTTT.

The rearrangement links TRBV15 to TRBJ1-1, with 7 bases aligning to TRBD1. V lost 7 bases and J lost 3; bases outside the gene matches: 5. Germline CDR1 LNHNV, CDR2 YYDKDF (reference sequence). The CDR3 is 13 amino acids. For the CDR3, the DNA is TGTGCCACCAAAAACAGGGGTTACACTGAAGCTTTCTTT. As protein: CATKNRGYTEAFF.

V usage is TRBV5-6 and J usage is TRBJ2-5; D gene uncertain. Looked up from germline, CDR1 is SGHDT and CDR2 is YYEEEE. Trimming removed 1 base from V and 5 bases from J, with 6 bases in between. The CDR3 loop spans 12 amino acids. The CDR3 loop is CASSLHGETQYF. Written as DNA, the CDR3 is TGTGCCAGCAGCTTGCACGGGGAGACCCAGTACTTC.

The rearrangement links TRBV15 to TRBJ1-3; D is undetermined. V shed 1 base and J shed 1 base, with 5 bases lying between them. The CDR3 contains 14 residues. Germline V gene lookup returns CDR1 LNHNV and CDR2 YYDKDF (reference sequence). CDR3 sequence reads: CATSRAGSGNTIYF. The CDR3 DNA reads TGTGCCACCAGCAGAGCCGGGTCTGGAAACACCATATATTTT.

The J gene is TRBJ2-1, the V gene TRBV5-4, with D tentatively TRBD2 (5 bases). Germline CDR1 is SGHNT and CDR2 is YYREEE (reference sequence). CDR3 length equals 13 residues. V was shortened by 1 base and J by 6 bases, with 8 bases between the two germline ends. This chain's CDR3 is CASSLSGINEQFF. The DNA of the CDR3 is TGTGCCAGCAGCTTGTCCGGGATCAATGAGCAGTTCTTC.

This sequence joins TRBV11-2 and TRBJ2-4; 7 bases are shared with TRBD1. Germline V lookup: CDR1 SGHAT, CDR2 FQNNGV. The CDR3 length is 18 residues. The ends lost 1 base at V and 3 bases at J; junction bases unmatched: 12. The CDR3 DNA sequence: TGTGCCAGCAGCTTAGGACAAGTAGGGGGCTTGGACAAAAACATTCAGTACTTC. This translates into CASSLGQVGGLDKNIQYF.